This T cell receptor beta chain was identified during a study of regulatory T cells in long-lasting Graves disease. Study findings and constraints: Persistent disease was associated with favored TRBV28 usage and with favored use of TRBJ1-2 and TRBJ2-5.

This clonotype was recorded at least ten times. Its specificity is unknown. The time point was: newly diagnosed GD, antithyroid drugs for less than 3 months. The TCR library was made from RNA that had been extracted from PBMCs in TRIzol. With iRepertoire HTBI primers and Arm-PCR of CDR3 regions, TCR beta libraries were built. MiXCR, run by TCRdb on the multiplex PCR reads, gives a single entry per CDR3 protein. The sample yields under 500,000 distinct CDR3 sequences, approximately 16% seen once. There are 12 residues in the CDR3. The V gene lost 4 bases and the J gene lost 3 bases, with 5 bases spanning the gap. Germline CDR1 is SEHNR and CDR2 is FQNEAQ (reference sequence). The sample was also reused in another study, on T cells in Graves' hyperthyroidism and ophthalmopathy.

The clonotype originates from a woman aged 25 to 45 with Graves disease. V gene TRBV7-9 combines with J gene TRBJ2-3; possibly TRBD1 or TRBD2 for D (5 bases each). The starting material was peripheral blood mononuclear cells (PBMCs), obtained at new diagnosis, from a patient treated with antithyroid drugs. CDR3 in DNA: TGTGCCAGCAGCTGGGGGACAGATACGCAGTATTTT. It specifies CASSWGTDTQYF. Combining the CDR3 with reference TRBV7-9 and TRBJ2-3 gives the whole variable domain DTGVSQNPRHKITKRGQNVTFRCDPISEHNRLYWYRQTLGQGPEFLTYFQNEAQLEKSRLLSDRFSAERPKGSFSTLEIQRTEQGDSAMYLCASSWGTDTQYFGPGTRLTVL.